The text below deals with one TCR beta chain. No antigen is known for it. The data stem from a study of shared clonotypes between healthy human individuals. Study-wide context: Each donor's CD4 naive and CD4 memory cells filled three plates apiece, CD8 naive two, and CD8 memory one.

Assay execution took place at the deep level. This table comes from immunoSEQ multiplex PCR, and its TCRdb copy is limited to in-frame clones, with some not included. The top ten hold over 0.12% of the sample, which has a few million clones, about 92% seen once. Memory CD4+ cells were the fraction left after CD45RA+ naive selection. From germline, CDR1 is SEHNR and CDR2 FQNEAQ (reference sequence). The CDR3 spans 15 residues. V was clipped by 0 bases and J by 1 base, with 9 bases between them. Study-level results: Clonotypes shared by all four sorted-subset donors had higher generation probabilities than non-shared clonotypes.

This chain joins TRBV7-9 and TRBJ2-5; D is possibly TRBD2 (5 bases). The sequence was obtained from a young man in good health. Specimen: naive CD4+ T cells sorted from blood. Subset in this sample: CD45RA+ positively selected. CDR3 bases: TGTGCCAGCAGCTTAGCTTGGGAGCGCCAAGAGACCCAGTACTTC. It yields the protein CASSLAWERQETQYF.